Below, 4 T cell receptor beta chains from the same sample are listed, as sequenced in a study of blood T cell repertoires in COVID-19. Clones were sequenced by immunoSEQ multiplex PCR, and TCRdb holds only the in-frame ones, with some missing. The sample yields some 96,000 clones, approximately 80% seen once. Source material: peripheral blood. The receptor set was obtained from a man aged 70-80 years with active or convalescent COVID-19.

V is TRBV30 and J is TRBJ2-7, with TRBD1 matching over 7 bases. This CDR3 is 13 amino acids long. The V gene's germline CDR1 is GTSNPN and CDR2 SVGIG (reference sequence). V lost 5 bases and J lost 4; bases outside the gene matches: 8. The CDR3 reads CAWCVQGVYEQYF. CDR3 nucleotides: TGTGCCTGGTGCGTCCAGGGGGTATACGAGCAGTACTTC.

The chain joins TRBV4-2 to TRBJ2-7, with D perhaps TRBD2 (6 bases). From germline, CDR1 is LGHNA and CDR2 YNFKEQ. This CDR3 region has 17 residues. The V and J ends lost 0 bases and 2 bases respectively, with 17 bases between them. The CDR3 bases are TGTGCCAGCAGCCAAGATTTAAGGAGGGAGGATCCCTACGAGCAGTACTTC. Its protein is CASSQDLRREDPYEQYF.

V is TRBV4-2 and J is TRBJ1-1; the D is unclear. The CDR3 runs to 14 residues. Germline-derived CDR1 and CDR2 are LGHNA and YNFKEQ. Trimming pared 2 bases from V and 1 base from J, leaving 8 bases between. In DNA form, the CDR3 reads TGTGCCAGCAGCCAATCAGGCACGAACACTGAAGCTTTCTTT. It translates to CASSQSGTNTEAFF.

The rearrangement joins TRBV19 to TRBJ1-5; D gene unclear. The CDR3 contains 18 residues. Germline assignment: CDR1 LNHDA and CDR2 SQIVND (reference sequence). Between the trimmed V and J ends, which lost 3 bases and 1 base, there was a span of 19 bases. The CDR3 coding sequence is TGTGCCAGTAGTATTGGAAGATGGCGAAAGAGGAGCAATCAGCCCCAGCATTTT. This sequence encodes CASSIGRWRKRSNQPQHF.